This TCR beta chain comes out of a study of patients and donors after allogeneic stem cell transplantation. This clonotype was seen once. One entry per CDR3 protein results from TCRdb running MiXCR on the RT-PCR reads. This table holds around 160,000 distinct CDR3 sequences, approximately 30% found once. The CDR3 is made up of 14 amino acids. The germline V gene has CDR1 LGHDT and CDR2 YNNKEL (reference sequence). V was clipped by 3 bases and J by 4 bases, with 9 bases between them. This chain joins TRBV3-1 and TRBJ2-2, with D possibly TRBD1 on 6 matching bases. This receptor was taken from a human donor who was either an allogeneic HSCT recipient or a stem cell or donor lymphocyte infusion donor (not recorded which). It is not recorded whose cells these are; they may come from a transplant donor. What was sequenced was blood, either unsorted or a sorted T cell fraction (not recorded which). The CDR3 protein is CASSQGAGTGELFF. CDR3 coding DNA: TGTGCCAGCAGCCAGGGGGCAGGCACCGGGGAGCTGTTTTTT.